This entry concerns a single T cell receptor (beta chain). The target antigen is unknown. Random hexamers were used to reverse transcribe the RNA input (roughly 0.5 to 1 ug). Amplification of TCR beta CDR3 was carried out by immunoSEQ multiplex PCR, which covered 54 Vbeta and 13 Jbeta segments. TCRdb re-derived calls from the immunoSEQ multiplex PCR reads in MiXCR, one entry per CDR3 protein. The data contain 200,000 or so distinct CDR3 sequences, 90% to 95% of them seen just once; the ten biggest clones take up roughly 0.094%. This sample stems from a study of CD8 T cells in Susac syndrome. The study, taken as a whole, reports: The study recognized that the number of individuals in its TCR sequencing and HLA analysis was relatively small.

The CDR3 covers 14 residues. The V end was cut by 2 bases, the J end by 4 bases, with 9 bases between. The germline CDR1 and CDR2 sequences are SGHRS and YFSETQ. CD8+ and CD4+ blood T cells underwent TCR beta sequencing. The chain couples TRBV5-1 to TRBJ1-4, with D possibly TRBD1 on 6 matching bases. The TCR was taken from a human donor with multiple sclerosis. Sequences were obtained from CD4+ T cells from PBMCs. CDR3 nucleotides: TGCGCCAGCAGCTTAGGGGGGGTTAATGAAAAACTGTTTTTT. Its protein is CASSLGGVNEKLFF. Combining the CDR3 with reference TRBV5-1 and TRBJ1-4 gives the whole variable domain KAGVTQTPRYLIKTRGQQVTLSCSPISGHRSVSWYQQTPGQGLQFLFEYFSETQRNKGNFPGRFSGRQFSNSRSEMNVSTLELGDSALYLCASSLGGVNEKLFFGSGTQLSVL.